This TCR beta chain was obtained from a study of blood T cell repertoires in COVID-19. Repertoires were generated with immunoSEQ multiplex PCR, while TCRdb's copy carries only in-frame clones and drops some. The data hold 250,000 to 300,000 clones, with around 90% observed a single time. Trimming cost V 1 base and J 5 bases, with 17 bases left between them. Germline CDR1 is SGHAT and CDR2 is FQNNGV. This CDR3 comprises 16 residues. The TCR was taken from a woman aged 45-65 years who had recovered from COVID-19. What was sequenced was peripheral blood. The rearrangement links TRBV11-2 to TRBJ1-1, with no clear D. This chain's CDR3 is CASSLALRQKRTEAFF. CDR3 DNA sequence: TGTGCCAGCAGCTTAGCTCTAAGGCAGAAGAGGACTGAAGCTTTCTTT.